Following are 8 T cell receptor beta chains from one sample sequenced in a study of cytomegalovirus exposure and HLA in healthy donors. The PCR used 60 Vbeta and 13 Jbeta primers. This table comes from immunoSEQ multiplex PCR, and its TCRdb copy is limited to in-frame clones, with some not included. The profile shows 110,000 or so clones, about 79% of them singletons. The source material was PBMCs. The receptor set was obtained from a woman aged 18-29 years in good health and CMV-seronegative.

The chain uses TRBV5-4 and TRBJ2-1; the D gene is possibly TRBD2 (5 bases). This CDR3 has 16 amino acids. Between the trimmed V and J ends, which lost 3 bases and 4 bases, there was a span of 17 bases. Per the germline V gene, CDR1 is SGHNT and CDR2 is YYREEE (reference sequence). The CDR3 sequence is CASSSGPGNQYNEQFF. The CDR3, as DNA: TGTGCCAGCAGCTCTGGACCGGGAAACCAATACAATGAGCAGTTCTTC. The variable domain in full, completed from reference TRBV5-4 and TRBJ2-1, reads ETGVTQSPTHLIKTRGQQVTLRCSSQSGHNTVSWYQQALGQGPQFIFQYYREEENGRGNFPPRFSGLQFPNYSSELNVNALELDDSALYLCASSSGPGNQYNEQFFGPGTRLTVL.

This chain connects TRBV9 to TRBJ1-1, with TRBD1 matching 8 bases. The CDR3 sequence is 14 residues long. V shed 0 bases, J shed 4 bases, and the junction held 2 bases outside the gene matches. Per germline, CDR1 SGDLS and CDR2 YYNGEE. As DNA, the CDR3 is TGTGCCAGCAGCGTAGCTGGACAGGGCACTGAAGCTTTCTTT. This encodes CASSVAGQGTEAFF.

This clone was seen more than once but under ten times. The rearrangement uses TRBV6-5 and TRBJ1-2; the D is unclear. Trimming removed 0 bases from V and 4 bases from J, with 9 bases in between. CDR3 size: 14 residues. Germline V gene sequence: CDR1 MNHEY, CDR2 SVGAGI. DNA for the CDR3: TGTGCCAGCAGTTACTCGGGCGGGGTCTATGGCTACACCTTC. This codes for CASSYSGGVYGYTF.

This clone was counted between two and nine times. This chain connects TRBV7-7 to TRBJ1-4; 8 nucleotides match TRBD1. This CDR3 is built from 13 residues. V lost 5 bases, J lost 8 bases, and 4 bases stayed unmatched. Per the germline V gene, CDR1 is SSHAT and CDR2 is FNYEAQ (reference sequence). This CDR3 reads CASSLRQGEKLFF. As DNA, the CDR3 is TGTGCCAGCAGCCTCAGACAGGGGGAAAAACTGTTTTTT.

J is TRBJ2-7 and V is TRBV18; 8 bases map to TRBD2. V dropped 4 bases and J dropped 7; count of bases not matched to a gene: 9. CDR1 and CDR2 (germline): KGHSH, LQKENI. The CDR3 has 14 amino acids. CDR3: CASSRPAGEGEQYF. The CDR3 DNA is TGTGCCAGCTCACGTCCAGCGGGAGAGGGAGAGCAGTACTTC. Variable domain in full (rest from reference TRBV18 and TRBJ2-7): NAGVMQNPRHLVRRRGQEARLRCSPMKGHSHVYWYRQLPEEGLKFMVYLQKENIIDESGMPKERFSAEFPKEGPSILRIQQVVRGDSAAYFCASSRPAGEGEQYFGPGTRLTVT.

The CDR3 sequence is CASSLQGVGEKLFF. DNA for the CDR3: TGTGCCAGCAGCTTGCAGGGGGTGGGGGAAAAACTGTTTTTT. The rearrangement links TRBV7-6 to TRBJ1-4; 7 bases fit TRBD1. Germline V gives CDR1 SGHVS, CDR2 FNYEAQ. V shed 3 bases, J shed 8 bases, and the junction held 6 bases outside the gene matches. The CDR3 is made up of 14 amino acids.

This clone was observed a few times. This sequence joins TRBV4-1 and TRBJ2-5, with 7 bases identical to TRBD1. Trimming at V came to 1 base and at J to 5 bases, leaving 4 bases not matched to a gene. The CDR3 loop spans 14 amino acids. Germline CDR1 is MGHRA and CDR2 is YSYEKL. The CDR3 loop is CASSQGPRGETQYF. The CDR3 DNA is TGCGCCAGCAGCCAAGGCCCCAGGGGGGAGACCCAGTACTTC.

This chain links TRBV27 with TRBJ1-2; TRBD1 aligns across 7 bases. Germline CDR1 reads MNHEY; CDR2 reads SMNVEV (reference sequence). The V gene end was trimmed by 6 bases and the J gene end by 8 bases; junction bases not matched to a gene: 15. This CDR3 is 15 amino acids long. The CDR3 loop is CASRPQGGPVRGYTF. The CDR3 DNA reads TGTGCCAGCAGACCGCAGGGGGGCCCCGTCAGGGGCTACACCTTC.